This passage covers 14 T cell receptor beta chains from one sample sequenced in a study of shared clonotypes between healthy human individuals. The protocol was immunoSEQ multiplex PCR, while the TCRdb copy is restricted to in-frame clones and leaves out a portion. The table lists roughly 2,500,000 clones, roughly 93% of them singletons. The source material was naive CD4+ T cells from PBMCs. This sample's subset: CD45RA+ positively selected. The source is a man between 18 and 35 years old in good health. Some clones in this sample may be carry-over from other donors' samples.

This chain connects TRBV5-8 to TRBJ1-1, with D perhaps matching TRBD1 (5 bases). This CDR3 has 13 amino acids. Trimming removed 3 bases from V and 4 bases from J, with 10 bases in between. Germline V gene data show CDR1 as SGHTS and CDR2 as YDEGEE. CDR3 protein: CASSWGSATEAFF. CDR3 in DNA: TGTGCCAGCAGCTGGGGGAGTGCCACTGAAGCTTTCTTT. The whole variable domain, filled in from reference TRBV5-8 and TRBJ1-1, reads EAGVTQSPTHLIKTRGQQATLRCSPISGHTSVYWYQQALGLGLQFLLWYDEGEERNRGNFPPRFSGRQFPNYSSELNVNALELEDSALYLCASSWGSATEAFFGQGTRLTVV.

On this clone itself: The sample carries other DNA sequences with the same CDR3. The chain is built from TRBV28 and TRBJ1-1, with D possibly TRBD1 on 6 matching bases. Germline values: CDR1 MDHEN, CDR2 SYDVKM. V was trimmed by 3 bases and J by 7 bases, leaving 9 bases between them. The CDR3 covers 12 residues. The CDR3 DNA reads TGTGCCAGCAGTTTGGCCAGGGGTGAAGCTTTCTTT. It specifies CASSLARGEAFF.

This clone has only a few counts. In nucleotides, the CDR3 is TGCGCCAGCAGCCAAGGGAGAGTTGGCTATGGCTACACCTTC. Protein sequence: CASSQGRVGYGYTF. This chain connects TRBV4-1 to TRBJ1-2; D not resolved. V lost 1 base to trimming and J lost 4 bases, with 10 bases between them. CDR3 length: 14 residues. CDR1 is MGHRA, CDR2 YSYEKL, per germline.

V usage is TRBV5-1 and J usage is TRBJ1-1, with D unclear. Looked up from germline, CDR1 is SGHRS and CDR2 is YFSETQ. This CDR3 region has 14 residues. V dropped 5 bases and J dropped 1 base, with 12 bases sitting between them. The CDR3 reads CASRLRVANTEAFF. CDR3 DNA: TGCGCCAGCAGACTAAGAGTCGCGAACACTGAAGCTTTCTTT.

The CDR3 DNA reads as TGTGCCAGCAGTGACAGGGGTCGGGAGCAGTACTTC. Residues: CASSDRGREQYF. The chain uses TRBV6-1 and TRBJ2-7; the D gene is possibly TRBD1 (6 bases). Trimming took 3 bases from V and 7 from J, leaving 10 bases between them. Germline V lookup: CDR1 MNHNS, CDR2 SASEGT. The CDR3 has 12 residues.

The chain combines TRBV27 with TRBJ2-7; 14 positions match TRBD2. Trimming took 5 bases from V and 2 from J; bases not matched to a gene: 8. Germline V gives CDR1 MNHEY, CDR2 SMNVEV (reference sequence). CDR3 length: 17 amino acids. The DNA of the CDR3 is TGTGCCAGCAGTCAAGGGACTAGCGGGAGTACGGCCTACGAGCAGTACTTC. It encodes CASSQGTSGSTAYEQYF.

CDR3 sequence: CASSPPSGRANSETQYF. Written as DNA, the CDR3 is TGTGCCAGCAGCCCCCCTAGCGGGAGGGCCAATAGCGAGACCCAGTACTTC. The V and J genes are TRBV7-9 and TRBJ2-5; 12 bases map to TRBD2. CDR1 SEHNR and CDR2 FQNEAQ come from the germline V gene (reference sequence). This CDR3 contains 17 residues. V lost 5 bases and J lost 5; bases outside the gene matches: 12. Combining the CDR3 with reference TRBV7-9 and TRBJ2-5 gives the whole variable domain DTGVSQNPRHKITKRGQNVTFRCDPISEHNRLYWYRQTLGQGPEFLTYFQNEAQLEKSRLLSDRFSAERPKGSFSTLEIQRTEQGDSAMYLCASSPPSGRANSETQYFGPGTRLLVL.

The chain recombines TRBV9 with TRBJ1-3; D gene ambiguous. V shed 4 bases and J shed 4 bases, with 9 bases lying between them. Germline V gene sequence: CDR1 SGDLS, CDR2 YYNGEE. The CDR3 is made up of 13 amino acids. CDR3 loop: CASSLESGNTIYF. The CDR3 nucleotides are TGTGCCAGCAGCCTAGAGTCCGGAAACACCATATATTTT.

The chain recombines TRBV5-1 with TRBJ1-5; no clear D gene. The CDR3 sequence is 13 residues long. V dropped 4 bases and J dropped 4 bases, with 9 bases sitting between them. Per the germline V gene, CDR1 is SGHRS and CDR2 is YFSETQ. In nucleotides, the CDR3 is TGCGCCAGCAGCACAACAACGAATCAGCCCCAGCATTTT. Translation: CASSTTTNQPQHF.

Concerning this clone itself: Other DNA sequences in this sample translate to the same CDR3. The CDR3 bases are TGCGCCAGCAGCTTGGGTCTAGCGGTCTACAATGAGCAGTTCTTC. This encodes CASSLGLAVYNEQFF. The V gene is TRBV5-1, the J gene TRBJ2-1; 7 bases are a match to TRBD2. The germline V gene has CDR1 SGHRS and CDR2 YFSETQ. Trimming removed 0 bases from V and 3 bases from J; junction bases left unmatched: 3. The CDR3 is made up of 15 amino acids.

This rearrangement joins TRBV5-1 to TRBJ2-3, with 10 bases that match TRBD1. V lost 1 base to trimming and J lost 3 bases; unmatched junction nucleotides: 8. The germline gives CDR1 SGHRS, CDR2 YFSETQ. CDR3 length: 17 residues. CDR3 sequence (DNA): TGCGCCAGCAGCTTGCCCCGGACAGGGGGGAGGACAGATACGCAGTATTTT. It translates to CASSLPRTGGRTDTQYF.

This chain joins TRBV29-1 and TRBJ2-4, with D tentatively TRBD1 (5 bases). Germline CDR1 SQVTM, CDR2 ANQGSEA. The CDR3 spans 13 residues. Trimming removed 6 bases from V and 0 bases from J, with 9 bases in between. The CDR3 reads CSVKQEAKNIQYF. The DNA for the CDR3 is TGCAGCGTAAAACAGGAAGCCAAAAACATTCAGTACTTC.

The genes are TRBV7-8 and TRBJ2-1; TRBD2 matches at 8 bases. Unmatched junction bases numbered 16, after V lost 7 bases and J lost 2 bases. This CDR3 spans 18 amino acids. The germline gives CDR1 SGHVS, CDR2 FQNEAQ. CDR3 residues: CASIFGRTAGGPYNEQFF. Here the CDR3 DNA reads TGTGCCAGCATTTTTGGACGTACGGCGGGAGGTCCCTACAATGAGCAGTTCTTC.

V gene TRBV7-2 combines with J gene TRBJ2-5; weak D call: TRBD2 (5 bases). Germline-derived CDR1 and CDR2 are SGHTA and FQGNSA. Trimming took 3 bases from V and 1 from J, leaving 9 bases between them. This CDR3 is built from 14 residues. CDR3 DNA: TGTGCCAGCAGCTTCCGGGGATCCCAAGAGACCCAGTACTTC. The encoded protein is CASSFRGSQETQYF.